One and the same sample provided the 18 T cell receptor beta chains below, sequenced in a study of T cell repertoires in cytomegalovirus infection. Using its own MiXCR run on the reads, TCRdb lists one record per CDR3 protein. The repertoire consists of 900,000 to 950,000 distinct CDR3 sequences, with 30% to 40% occurring once and the leading ten covering about an eighth. These TCRs are of unknown antigen specificity. Specimen: cultured CD8+ T cells from PBMCs, collected from culture after CMV antigen stimulation. The receptors originated from a human donor in good health (CMV status not recorded). Some clones in this sample may be carry-over from other donors' samples.

This clonotype was found once. A much larger clone sits a single nucleotide away, making a read error possible. This chain links TRBV7-8 with TRBJ1-4, with D hard to call. Per the germline V gene, CDR1 is SGHVS and CDR2 is FQNEAQ. CDR3 size: 16 residues. CDR3 residues: CANSLAARVENEKLFF. Written as DNA, the CDR3 is TGTGCCAACAGCTTAGCCGCCCGGGTAGAGAATGAAAAACTGTTTTTT.

This clonotype was picked up a small number of times. The chain couples TRBV7-9 to TRBJ1-1; no clear D gene. V lost 3 bases and J 7 bases, leaving 15 bases between the germline ends. Germline V gene sequence: CDR1 SEHNR, CDR2 FQNEAQ (reference sequence). CDR3 length: 14 residues. CDR3 DNA: TGTGCCAGCAGCTTCGCCGACGGACTAGGTGAAGCTTTCTTT. Translation gives CASSFADGLGEAFF.

The chain joins TRBV19 to TRBJ2-1, with 10 bases that match TRBD1. V was clipped by 3 bases and J by 7 bases; unmatched bases: 9. From germline, CDR1 is LNHDA and CDR2 SQIVND (reference sequence). There are 16 residues in the CDR3. As DNA, the CDR3 is TGTGCCAGTAGTATCGGTCCGGACAGGGGGATTAATGAGCAGTTCTTC. Protein product: CASSIGPDRGINEQFF.

This clonotype came up a few times. This rearrangement joins TRBV14 to TRBJ2-7; no definite D call. The CDR3 covers 15 residues. Trimming cost V 1 base and J 3 bases, with 13 bases left between them. Germline CDR1 is SGHDN and CDR2 is FVKESK. CDR3 bases: TGTGCCAGCAGCCAAGGTCCCTCACTCGGCTACGAGCAGTACTTC. It translates to CASSQGPSLGYEQYF.

This chain links TRBV7-9 with TRBJ2-3; D uncertain. With 5 bases removed from V and 3 bases from J, the gap between germline ends came to 21 bases. The CDR3 is made up of 17 amino acids. The germline CDR1 and CDR2 sequences are SEHNR and FQNEAQ (reference sequence). CDR3 coding DNA: TGTGCCAGCAGCGGCGACCGAAGCCCCACCAGGACAGATACGCAGTATTTT. Amino acid sequence: CASSGDRSPTRTDTQYF.

The rearrangement links TRBV7-9 to TRBJ2-2; the D gene is possibly TRBD1 (6 bases). The germline gives CDR1 SEHNR, CDR2 FQNEAQ (reference sequence). The CDR3 totals 15 residues. V was clipped by 4 bases and J by 2 bases, with 11 bases between them. CDR3 loop: CASSSGVGNTGELFF. CDR3 nucleotides: TGTGCCAGCAGCTCAGGGGTCGGCAACACCGGGGAGCTGTTTTTT. The complete variable domain, with remaining parts taken from reference TRBV7-9 and TRBJ2-2, reads DTGVSQNPRHKITKRGQNVTFRCDPISEHNRLYWYRQTLGQGPEFLTYFQNEAQLEKSRLLSDRFSAERPKGSFSTLEIQRTEQGDSAMYLCASSSGVGNTGELFFGEGSRLTVL.

This chain uses TRBV7-6 with TRBJ1-2; D might be TRBD1 (6 bases). V dropped 1 base and J dropped 8 bases, with 11 bases sitting between them. CDR3 length: 13 residues. CDR1 SGHVS and CDR2 FNYEAQ come from the germline V gene. CDR3 loop: CASSLVAGEGYTF. CDR3 nucleotide sequence: TGTGCCAGCAGCTTAGTGGCAGGGGAGGGCTACACCTTC.

In this sample, this clonotype turned up a few times. V and J are TRBV12-3 or TRBV12-4 and TRBJ1-1, with 7 nucleotides matching TRBD1. CDR3 size: 14 residues. Trimming removed 5 bases from V and 0 bases from J; junction bases left unmatched: 3. The CDR3 nucleotides are TGTGCCAGCAGTGTCCAGGGGGTGAACACTGAAGCTTTCTTT. Translated: CASSVQGVNTEAFF.

The V call is TRBV12-3 or TRBV12-4, the J call TRBJ2-2, with 7 bases lining up with TRBD2. V gave up 7 bases and J gave up 4 bases; unmatched junction bases: 6. This CDR3 is 14 amino acids long. Here the CDR3 reads CASTSAGVTGELFF. CDR3 bases: TGTGCCAGCACCTCGGCGGGGGTCACCGGGGAGCTGTTTTTT.

This clonotype was counted ten times or more. The chain links TRBV12-3 or TRBV12-4 to TRBJ1-2; tentatively, D is TRBD1 (5 bases). The CDR3 runs 14 residues. V was shortened by 7 bases and J by 8 bases, with 20 bases between the two germline ends. The DNA of the CDR3 is TGTGCCAGCATGGGCCCGGGACCCGGGGTAGGCTACACCTTC. This encodes CASMGPGPGVGYTF.

As DNA, the CDR3 is TGCGCCAGCAGCGACCCGGGGGTCCTAAAATATAATTCACCCCTCCACTTT. This sequence encodes CASSDPGVLKYNSPLHF. The rearrangement joins TRBV4-1 to TRBJ1-6; a weak D match, TRBD1 (5 bases). The CDR3 is 17 amino acids. Per the germline V gene, CDR1 is MGHRA and CDR2 is YSYEKL. Trimming took 5 bases from V and 4 from J, leaving 18 bases between them.

The chain links TRBV27 to TRBJ2-1; possibly TRBD1 or TRBD2 for D (6 bases each). Germline values: CDR1 MNHEY, CDR2 SMNVEV (reference sequence). The CDR3 totals 13 residues. V dropped 7 bases and J dropped 6 bases, with 13 bases sitting between them. The CDR3 region has the DNA TGTGCCAGCACCATTGGAGGGGGCAATGAGCAGTTCTTC. As protein: CASTIGGGNEQFF.

J is TRBJ1-4 and V is TRBV6-8; D is undetermined. The germline V gene has CDR1 MNHGY and CDR2 SAAAGT. The V end lost 6 bases, the J end lost 3 bases, and 20 bases lay between the germline ends. This CDR3 has 17 amino acids. The CDR3 sequence is CASRLQNYFAANEKLFF. As DNA, the CDR3 is TGTGCCAGCAGACTACAAAATTATTTTGCGGCTAATGAAAAACTGTTTTTT.

This sequence joins TRBV29-1 and TRBJ1-4; unclear D gene. This CDR3 is 13 amino acids long. CDR1 is SQVTM and CDR2 is ANQGSEA in the germline V gene. V lost 0 bases, J lost 8 bases, and 10 bases lay in between. The CDR3 bases are TGCAGCGTTGAAGATGTACAAGGGGAAAAACTGTTTTTT. Protein sequence: CSVEDVQGEKLFF. The full variable domain, in which reference TRBV29-1 and TRBJ1-4 provide the parts outside the CDR3, is SAVISQKPSRDICQRGTSLTIQCQVDSQVTMMFWYRQQPGQSLTLIATANQGSEATYESGFVIDKFPISRPNLTFSTLTVSNMSPEDSSIYLCSVEDVQGEKLFFGSGTQLSVL.

The rearrangement links TRBV7-6 to TRBJ1-1, with D unclear. Germline CDR1 is SGHVS and CDR2 is FNYEAQ. This CDR3 spans 10 amino acids. The germline V and J ends were trimmed by 3 bases and 8 bases, with 4 bases remaining between them. Here the CDR3 reads CASSFREAFF. For the CDR3, the DNA is TGTGCCAGCAGCTTTCGCGAAGCTTTCTTT. Full variable domain (missing parts from reference TRBV7-6 and TRBJ1-1): GAGVSQSPRYKVTKRGQDVALRCDPISGHVSLYWYRQALGQGPEFLTYFNYEAQQDKSGLPNDRFSAERPEGSISTLTIQRTEQRDSAMYRCASSFREAFFGQGTRLTVV.

This clonotype was detected a few times. The chain employs TRBV6-2 or TRBV6-3 and TRBJ1-1; D not resolved. Between the trimmed V and J ends, which lost 5 bases and 6 bases, there was a span of 19 bases. CDR1 and CDR2 from the germline V gene are MNHEY and SVGEGT. This CDR3 region has 15 residues. CDR3 sequence (DNA): TGTGCCAGCAGTCCCCTTCCCTATCGGGTTGCTGAAGCTTTCTTT. Its protein is CASSPLPYRVAEAFF.

This clonotype was observed a handful of times. This chain connects TRBV29-1 to TRBJ1-1; D gene ambiguous. Deletions cut 6 bases from V and 3 bases from J, with 17 bases between. The CDR3 has 14 residues. CDR1 SQVTM and CDR2 ANQGSEA come from the germline V gene. This CDR3 is CSVLNTGAYTEAFF. The DNA for the CDR3 is TGCAGCGTACTCAATACGGGCGCTTACACTGAAGCTTTCTTT.

This clonotype has a handful of counts. The chain is built from TRBV5-1 and TRBJ1-5; 10 nucleotides agree with TRBD1. J gave up 3 bases and V 4 bases, and 4 bases lay outside the gene matches. The germline CDR1 and CDR2 sequences are SGHRS and YFSETQ. The CDR3 runs to 15 residues. CDR3 sequence reads: CASSAGTGANQPQHF. DNA of the CDR3: TGCGCCAGCAGCGCCGGGACAGGGGCCAATCAGCCCCAGCATTTT.